This is a list of T cell receptor beta chains from one sample in a study of molecular identifiers for immune sequencing clone quantification. TCRdb re-called the PCR reads through MiXCR, storing one row per CDR3 protein. Altogether over 600,000 distinct CDR3 sequences are present, less than 20% being singletons, with the ten largest covering 0.85%. Material: naive CD8+ T cells from blood, with Jurkat cell RNA spiked in. The origin of the receptors is a human donor in good health. Some libraries in this study had Jurkat cell RNA spiked in. Both conserved end residues are part of each CDR3. D genes are given only for firm matches.

CDR3 protein,D gene,J gene,V gene
CASSFTEGYNKQFF,NA,TRBJ2-1,TRBV7-9
CASSGPQDRGQSGANVLTF,TRBD1,TRBJ2-6,TRBV19
CSVRTGEDYEQYF,TRBD1,TRBJ2-7,TRBV29-1
CASSVELGGYEQYF,NA,TRBJ2-7,TRBV7-2
CASSELAGQETQYF,NA,TRBJ2-5,TRBV6-1
CASTLPSGRGELFF,TRBD2,TRBJ2-2,TRBV7-6
CACSLRGLADEQYF,NA,TRBJ2-7,TRBV11-2
CASSVMTVSYNEQFF,NA,TRBJ2-1,TRBV9
CASSYTLSPSPEGYTF,NA,TRBJ1-2,TRBV6-6
CASSPQAGYDEQYF,NA,TRBJ2-7,TRBV11-3
CASSLEPTGEKLFF,NA,TRBJ1-4,TRBV27
CSARDRRGVSNQPQHF,NA,TRBJ1-5,TRBV20-1
CASTKGDSWFQPQHF,NA,TRBJ1-5,TRBV28
CASTPKGGISDTGELFF,NA,TRBJ2-2,TRBV12-3/TRBV12-4
CASSGGLGDNEQFF,NA,TRBJ2-1,TRBV5-1
CSARNRDQYYEQYF,NA,TRBJ2-7,TRBV20-1
CARAREYSGNTIYF,NA,TRBJ1-3,TRBV12-3/TRBV12-4
CASSQDGGPDTEAFF,NA,TRBJ1-1,TRBV4-3